These 2 T cell receptor beta chains originate from one sample sequenced in a study of a mutant IDH1 vaccine in newly diagnosed glioma. Time point described: baseline, week 1 (first vaccination visit). The treatment was: pre-vaccination baseline after standard-of-care therapy. TCRdb's table, derived via immunoSEQ multiplex PCR, lists solely in-frame clones and lacks some. The sample gives around 100,000 clones, roughly 82% of which show up once; around 5.2% is in the top ten. The sample here was PBMCs, taken from a glioma patient treated with radiotherapy, temozolomide or both. The receptors here all came from a man aged 40-55 years with glioma. Some clones in this sample may be carry-over from other donors' samples.

The chain couples TRBV7-9 to TRBJ1-1, with 9 bases identical to TRBD1. V gave up 5 bases and J gave up 4 bases; unmatched junction bases: 8. The germline gives CDR1 SEHNR, CDR2 FQNEAQ (reference sequence). The length of the CDR3 is 15 residues. This chain's CDR3 is CASSITGGRVTEAFF. CDR3 nucleotide sequence: TGTGCCAGCAGCATAACAGGGGGCCGGGTCACTGAAGCTTTCTTT.

The chain is built from TRBV2 and TRBJ1-2; 7 nucleotides align to TRBD1. Germline V lookup: CDR1 SNHLY, CDR2 FYNNEI. The CDR3 is 15 amino acids. V lost 4 bases, J lost 3 bases, and 8 bases stayed unmatched. The CDR3 DNA reads as TGTGCCAGCAGTGGGGGAAGACAGGGATACTATGGCTACACCTTC. This gives the protein CASSGGRQGYYGYTF.